This TCR beta chain was identified during a study of vaccination effects on CD4 cells after COVID-19. Study overall: Participants completed two doses of the BNT162b2 or mRNA-1273 vaccine. General study findings and limits: Clones of infection and vaccine origin contracted markedly late after vaccination.

The CDR3 contains 14 residues. V lost 2 bases, J lost 6 bases, and 12 bases lay in between. Germline CDR1 SGDLS, CDR2 YYNGEE. Viral peptide pool expansion of antigen-specific CD4+ T cells preceded sequencing in the ViraFEST assay. Investigators separated out CD4+ T cells once around eleven days of culture had passed. Vaccine recipients, nucleocapsid antibody negative, had no prior SARS-CoV-2 infection. Half the medium was replaced with IL-2 medium on days 3 and 7. TCRdb keeps only in-frame clones here, not all; method: immunoSEQ multiplex PCR. The table has around 23,000 clones, 76% seen once. As regards this clone: What it binds is not known.

Sequenced material: CD4+ T cells from PBMCs cultured with HCoV-NL63 spike peptides, taken before COVID-19 vaccination. This chain links TRBV9 with TRBJ2-1; D is unresolved. This sequence originates from a human donor who received a COVID-19 vaccine. CDR3 DNA sequence: TGTGCCAGCAGCGTTTCGGTAGGTGTCAATGAGCAGTTCTTC. Translating it yields CASSVSVGVNEQFF.